This TCR beta chain was sequenced for a study of blood T cell repertoires in COVID-19. Study as a whole: COVID-19 samples, acute and convalescent, were from the United States, Italy and Spain.

CDR3 length: 15 residues. CDR1 is DFQATT, CDR2 SNEGSKA, per germline (reference sequence). V shed 6 bases and J 6 bases; nucleotides not matched to a gene: 12. In the authors' methods: Amplified reference gene primers provided the basis for estimating nucleated cell counts. The assay was immunoSEQ multiplex PCR, and TCRdb's table has in-frame clones only and misses some. V, J and clone size reflect that table, while D and trimming were determined from the DNA. Of more than 90,000 clones detected, roughly 80% appear once; the ten largest clones hold about 6.6%. In this sample, this clone turned up a few times.

The sequence derives from a man between 70 and 80 years old with acute or convalescent COVID-19. The sample comprised peripheral blood. The rearrangement links TRBV20-1 to TRBJ2-4; 9 bases line up with TRBD2. The CDR3 here is CSASTMGLALNIQYF. In DNA form, the CDR3 reads TGCAGTGCCAGTACGATGGGACTAGCTTTAAACATTCAGTACTTC.